This T cell receptor (beta chain) was documented in a study of regulatory T cells in long-lasting Graves disease. The time point was: persistent/refractory GD, antithyroid drugs over 5 years with positive TRAb. From PBMCs, RNA was extracted and then used to make the TCR library. This clonotype was recorded many times. Its antigen is still unknown. Construction of TCR beta libraries relied on iRepertoire HTBI primers and on Arm-PCR targeting CDR3 regions. From the multiplex PCR reads, TCRdb called clonotypes with MiXCR, one entry per CDR3 protein. This repertoire shows 300,000 to 400,000 distinct CDR3 sequences, 15% to 20% found once; its top ten account for over 25%. Study-level findings and limits: Public clonotype sharing was higher in persistent than newly diagnosed patients. Accuracy was possibly reduced by small sample size.

The CDR3 is 15 amino acids. The V gene's germline CDR1 is MDHEN and CDR2 SYDVKM. V dropped 1 base and J dropped 5 bases, with 14 bases sitting between them. The rearrangement uses TRBV28 and TRBJ2-5; D tentatively reads TRBD1 or TRBD2 (6 bases each). The clonotype comes from a female donor with Graves disease. Source: peripheral blood mononuclear cells (PBMCs), taken when the disease was refractory, from a patient treated with antithyroid drugs. This chain's CDR3 is CASSLSQTRGETQYF. The CDR3 bases are TGTGCCAGCAGTTTATCCCAGACTAGGGGGGAGACCCAGTACTTC.